The rows below give T cell receptor beta chains drawn from one sample of a study of cytomegalovirus exposure and HLA in healthy donors. Sequencing was performed with immunoSEQ multiplex PCR; in TCRdb, only in-frame clones are kept and a portion is missing. This table holds more than 100,000 clones, approximately 78% found once. The source material was PBMCs. The receptors here all came from a woman younger than 45 in good health and CMV-seropositive. CDR3s include the opening cysteine and the closing phenylalanine or tryptophan. Each record gives: V gene, clone size, CDR3 length, J gene, D gene, CDR3 protein, CDR3 DNA. The D gene is left open where the match is weak. Some rows mark clone size as missing; the rest say once, few, many or name a class of expanded clone.

TRBV27	-	13	TRBJ1-1	-	CASSLDGSTEAFF	TGTGCCAGCAGTTTAGACGGGTCAACCGAAGCTTTCTTT
TRBV5-1	-	14	TRBJ2-7	-	CASSLTRPGYEQYF	TGCGCCAGCAGCTTGACCAGGCCGGGGTACGAGCAGTACTTC
TRBV19	few	14	TRBJ1-1	-	CASSPRRGVTEAFF	TGTGCCAGTAGCCCCCGCCGGGGAGTGACTGAAGCTTTCTTT
TRBV7-2	-	16	TRBJ2-5	-	CASSSNPPGLQETQYF	TGTGCCAGCAGCTCTAATCCTCCAGGGCTCCAAGAGACCCAGTACTTC
TRBV27	-	18	TRBJ2-3	TRBD2	CASSLLGSGGSPAHTQYF	TGTGCCAGCAGTTTATTGGGGTCGGGGGGATCCCCGGCGCATACGCAGTATTTT
TRBV5-1	-	14	TRBJ2-5	TRBD2	CASSPGGSQETQYF	TGCGCCAGCAGCCCGGGGGGGAGCCAAGAGACCCAGTACTTC
TRBV6-5	-	13	TRBJ1-2	TRBD1	CASRYGDRVGYTF	TGTGCCAGCAGATACGGGGACAGGGTTGGCTACACCTTC
TRBV2	-	13	TRBJ2-1	-	CASSGQAYNEQFF	TGTGCCAGCAGTGGGCAGGCCTACAATGAGCAGTTCTTC
TRBV28	few	17	TRBJ1-2	-	CASSLTPGGAVENGYTF	TGTGCCAGCAGTCTCACCCCCGGCGGGGCAGTTGAAAATGGCTACACCTTC
TRBV7-2	-	14	TRBJ2-7	-	CASSGGHLPYEQYF	TGTGCCAGCAGCGGGGGACACTTGCCCTACGAGCAGTACTTC
TRBV6-5	-	14	TRBJ2-7	TRBD1	CATQGQGGTYEQYF	TGTGCCACACAGGGACAGGGAGGAACCTACGAGCAGTACTTC
TRBV6-5	-	14	TRBJ2-7	-	CASRRDSSSYEQYF	TGTGCCAGCAGACGTGACTCGAGCTCCTACGAGCAGTACTTC
TRBV28	-	17	TRBJ2-4	TRBD1	CASSSNRGQGTLNIQYF	TGTGCCAGCAGTTCAAACCGGGGACAGGGGACCTTAAACATTCAGTACTTC
TRBV10-3	-	15	TRBJ1-2	TRBD1	CATRGGAGGTYGYTF	TGTGCCACCCGCGGGGGGGCAGGGGGCACCTATGGCTACACCTTC
TRBV28	-	15	TRBJ2-7	TRBD2	CATRLRPGGLYEQYF	TGTGCCACCCGTTTACGCCCGGGAGGTTTGTACGAGCAGTACTTC
TRBV7-9	-	13	TRBJ2-3	-	CASSPTVTDTQYF	TGTGCCAGCAGCCCGACTGTCACAGATACGCAGTATTTT
TRBV7-7	-	14	TRBJ1-5	TRBD1	CASSRTGGDQPQHF	TGTGCCAGCAGCCGGACAGGGGGAGATCAGCCCCAGCATTTT
TRBV29-1	few	14	TRBJ2-5	TRBD1	CSVGGQGLIGTQYF	TGCAGCGTTGGGGGACAGGGCCTGATAGGGACCCAGTACTTC
TRBV9	once	15	TRBJ2-7	TRBD1	CASSVGRDSWYGQYF	TGTGCCAGCAGCGTAGGTCGGGACAGCTGGTACGGGCAGTACTTC
TRBV6-6	-	15	TRBJ2-5	TRBD1	CASSSQTGRQETQYF	TGTGCCAGCAGCTCTCAGACAGGGCGGCAGGAGACCCAGTACTTC
TRBV18	-	15	TRBJ2-7	TRBD2	CASSPTSGASYEQYF	TGTGCCAGCTCACCAACTAGCGGGGCTAGCTACGAGCAGTACTTC
TRBV4-3	-	15	TRBJ2-3	TRBD2	CASRLAPSQSDTQYF	TGCGCCAGCCGACTAGCTCCCTCACAGTCAGATACGCAGTATTTT
TRBV4-3	-	16	TRBJ1-2	-	CASRRVGGAINYGYTF	TGCGCCAGCAGGCGGGTTGGAGGGGCAATCAACTATGGCTACACCTTC
TRBV7-2	-	14	TRBJ2-7	-	CASSLARPPGEQYF	TGTGCCAGCAGCTTAGCTCGGCCCCCGGGAGAGCAGTACTTC
TRBV9	-	16	TRBJ2-1	TRBD2	CASSPPAGGPGNEQFF	TGTGCCAGCAGCCCGCCGGCGGGGGGGCCGGGGAATGAGCAGTTCTTC
TRBV9	-	15	TRBJ1-1	TRBD1	CASSTRQGPLTEAFF	TGTGCCAGCAGCACCAGACAGGGGCCCCTAACTGAAGCTTTCTTT
TRBV29-1	-	12	TRBJ2-7	-	CSVVAGGYEQYF	TGCAGCGTTGTGGCAGGGGGGTACGAGCAGTACTTC
TRBV30	-	14	TRBJ1-2	TRBD1	CAWTGAGGYYGYTF	TGTGCCTGGACGGGGGCAGGGGGCTACTATGGCTACACCTTC
TRBV9	-	16	TRBJ2-1	TRBD2	CASSGLAGVSYNEQFF	TGTGCCAGCAGCGGACTAGCGGGGGTCTCCTACAATGAGCAGTTCTTC
TRBV21-1	-	19	TRBJ1-3	-	CASSKRGAGGLSSGNTIYF	TGTGCCAGCAGCAAAAGAGGGGCAGGGGGCCTTAGCTCTGGAAACACCATATATTTT
TRBV2	few	15	TRBJ2-3	-	CASSEWGTVTDTQYF	TGTGCCAGCAGTGAATGGGGGACTGTAACAGATACGCAGTATTTT
TRBV11-2	-	15	TRBJ2-1	TRBD2	CASSAGLAGANEQFF	TGTGCCAGCAGCGCCGGACTAGCGGGGGCCAATGAGCAGTTCTTC
TRBV20-1	-	11	TRBJ2-3	-	CSLSSTDTQYF	TGCAGTCTCAGTAGCACAGATACGCAGTATTTT
TRBV5-1	-	13	TRBJ2-3	-	CASREASTDTQYF	TGCGCCAGCAGAGAAGCTAGCACAGATACGCAGTATTTT
TRBV7-9	-	14	TRBJ2-1	-	CASSPPQRPNEQFF	TGTGCCAGCAGTCCCCCCCAGAGGCCCAATGAGCAGTTCTTC
TRBV7-3	once	14	TRBJ2-2	TRBD2	CASSFTSGGGELFF	TGTGCCAGCAGCTTTACCTCGGGGGGCGGGGAGCTGTTTTTT
TRBV4-3	-	16	TRBJ1-6	-	CASSQDRARVESPLHF	TGCGCCAGCAGCCAAGATCGGGCCAGGGTTGAATCACCCCTCCACTTT
TRBV5-4	-	13	TRBJ1-2	TRBD1	CASSLDRDYGYTF	TGTGCCAGCAGCCTGGACAGGGACTATGGCTACACCTTC
TRBV6-5	-	16	TRBJ2-2	-	CASSYSIVGGAGELFF	TGTGCCAGCAGTTACTCGATAGTAGGGGGTGCCGGGGAGCTGTTTTTT
TRBV2	-	15	TRBJ1-4	TRBD1	CASSTGQGELEKLFF	TGTGCCAGCAGTACTGGACAGGGGGAGTTAGAAAAACTGTTTTTT
TRBV5-1	-	15	TRBJ1-1	-	CASSLQGGMNTEAFF	TGCGCCAGCAGCCTACAGGGTGGGATGAACACTGAAGCTTTCTTT
TRBV5-1	-	15	TRBJ1-1	-	CASSKETSWDTEAFF	TGCGCCAGCAGCAAAGAGACTTCCTGGGACACTGAAGCTTTCTTT
TRBV7-9	-	15	TRBJ1-1	TRBD1	CASSLADRGNTEAFF	TGTGCCAGCAGCCTTGCGGACAGGGGGAACACTGAAGCTTTCTTT
TRBV19	-	18	TRBJ1-1	TRBD1	CASSRDQGTGGLNTEAFF	TGTGCCAGCTCCCGAGATCAGGGGACAGGGGGTTTGAACACTGAAGCTTTCTTT
TRBV9	-	15	TRBJ2-1	TRBD1	CASSATGDVYNEQFF	TGTGCCAGCAGCGCTACAGGGGACGTCTACAATGAGCAGTTCTTC
TRBV11-3	-	14	TRBJ2-7	TRBD2	CASSSGGGAVEQYF	TGTGCCAGCAGCTCTGGCGGGGGGGCTGTCGAGCAGTACTTC
TRBV7-2	-	16	TRBJ2-1	-	CASSLLTGVSYNEQFF	TGTGCCAGCAGCTTACTGACGGGAGTCTCCTACAATGAGCAGTTCTTC
TRBV2	-	15	TRBJ1-4	-	CASGSTGWVGEKLFF	TGTGCCAGCGGTTCCACAGGGTGGGTCGGGGAAAAACTGTTTTTT
TRBV7-9	-	13	TRBJ2-3	TRBD2	CASQRGAEDTQYF	TGTGCCAGCCAGCGGGGGGCCGAAGATACGCAGTATTTT